The 22 T cell receptor beta chains below all came from one sample that was sequenced in a study of blood T cell repertoires in COVID-19. The protocol was immunoSEQ multiplex PCR, while the TCRdb copy is restricted to in-frame clones and leaves out a portion. The sample carries more than 250,000 clones, around 87% recorded once. Sequenced: PBMCs or T cells enriched from blood (not recorded which). The receptors shown here come from a woman aged 30 to 39 who had recovered from COVID-19.

The chain links TRBV14 to TRBJ2-5, with 14 nucleotides matching TRBD2. The J segment lost 6 bases and the V segment lost 6 bases, leaving 6 bases of the junction unmatched. Germline values: CDR1 SGHDN, CDR2 FVKESK. The CDR3 runs to 15 residues. The chain's CDR3 is CASSPGTSGGQTQYF. For the CDR3, the DNA is TGTGCCAGCAGTCCCGGGACTAGCGGGGGTCAGACCCAGTACTTC.

The rearrangement uses TRBV7-9 and TRBJ1-5, with unresolved D. Germline CDR1 reads SEHNR; CDR2 reads FQNEAQ (reference sequence). The V end lost 1 base, the J end lost 12 bases, and 19 bases lay between the germline ends. This CDR3 region has 15 residues. The CDR3 loop is CASSLGAGPLGVQHF. CDR3 nucleotides: TGTGCCAGCAGCTTAGGGGCTGGACCCTTGGGAGTCCAGCATTTT.

V and J are TRBV7-2 and TRBJ2-7; possible D gene TRBD2, 5 bases. Trimming left V 6 bases short and J 3 bases short, with 9 bases between. From germline, CDR1 is SGHTA and CDR2 FQGNSA. This CDR3 has 12 amino acids. The DNA for the CDR3 is TGTGCCAGCAGGGACTTAGACTACGAGCAGTACTTC. Protein product: CASRDLDYEQYF.

The CDR3 DNA sequence: TGTGCCAGCAGAATGACGATCGGACAGGGGGGCGAGCAGTACTTC. Its translation is CASRMTIGQGGEQYF. The gene calls are TRBV27 and TRBJ2-7; 10 positions match TRBD1. The ends lost 6 bases at V and 6 bases at J; junction bases unmatched: 11. The germline CDR1 and CDR2 sequences are MNHEY and SMNVEV (reference sequence). The CDR3 totals 15 residues.

The rearrangement uses TRBV14 and TRBJ1-1; 8 positions match TRBD1. The trim removed 5 bases at V and 5 bases at J, leaving 7 bases unmatched. CDR1 is SGHDN, CDR2 FVKESK, per germline. The CDR3 has 14 amino acids. The DNA of the CDR3 is TGTGCCAGCAGCTCGACAGGGGTTGGAACTGAAGCTTTCTTT. Protein: CASSSTGVGTEAFF.

The gene calls are TRBV7-9 and TRBJ1-1; D call uncertain. The germline CDR1 and CDR2 sequences are SEHNR and FQNEAQ (reference sequence). V lost 5 bases, J lost 3 bases, and 7 bases lay in between. The CDR3 contains 12 residues. The chain's CDR3 is CASSPLHTEAFF. CDR3 nucleotide sequence: TGTGCCAGCAGCCCTCTCCACACTGAAGCTTTCTTT.

V is TRBV6-5 and J is TRBJ2-2; 10 bases align to TRBD1. The length of the CDR3 is 14 residues. V lost 7 bases to trimming and J lost 5 bases; unmatched junction nucleotides: 4. Germline CDR1 and CDR2: MNHEY and SVGAGI. The CDR3 region has the DNA TGTGCCAGCACAAGACAGGGGGCAACCGGGGAGCTGTTTTTT. It specifies CASTRQGATGELFF.

The rearrangement joins TRBV7-2 to TRBJ1-1; 9 positions match TRBD1. The CDR3 is 16 amino acids. CDR1 SGHTA and CDR2 FQGNSA come from the germline V gene. With 2 bases clipped from V and 1 base from J, the junction kept 5 bases outside the gene matches. This CDR3 reads CASSLTVGQGNTEAFF. The DNA for the CDR3 is TGTGCCAGCAGCTTAACCGTGGGACAGGGGAACACTGAAGCTTTCTTT.

Notes on this clone: A much larger clone lies one base from this, so it may be a read error. The identical CDR3 is also encoded by other nucleotide sequences in the sample. This chain uses TRBV9 with TRBJ2-3; 14 nucleotides line up with TRBD2. Per germline, CDR1 SGDLS and CDR2 YYNGEE. There are 16 residues in the CDR3. The ends lost 2 bases at V and 1 base at J; junction bases unmatched: 0. Here the CDR3 DNA reads TGTGCCAGCAGCGTGGGACTAGCGGGGGGCACAGATACGCAGTATTTT. As protein: CASSVGLAGGTDTQYF.

The CDR3 DNA sequence: TGTGCCAGTAGTACCGACAGGGGTTTTGAGCAGTTCTTC. Its translation: CASSTDRGFEQFF. The chain recombines TRBV19 with TRBJ2-1, with TRBD1 matching over 8 bases. Germline V gene sequence: CDR1 LNHDA, CDR2 SQIVND (reference sequence). The CDR3 sequence is 13 residues long. V lost 4 bases to trimming and J lost 9 bases; unmatched junction nucleotides: 5.

J is TRBJ2-2 and V is TRBV19, with 12 bases fitting TRBD2. The germline V gene encodes CDR1 LNHDA and CDR2 SQIVND (reference sequence). This CDR3 has 16 residues. Germline trimming cut 3 bases from V and 6 bases from J; bases unmatched to any gene: 5. The CDR3 DNA sequence: TGTGCCAGTAGTATTGGGACTAGCGGGTTGGCCGGGGAGCTGTTTTTT. Its translation is CASSIGTSGLAGELFF.

V gene TRBV7-6 combines with J gene TRBJ2-3, with 10 bases fitting TRBD2. The CDR3 covers 16 residues. V was pared by 5 bases and J by 3 bases, with 8 bases of the junction left unmatched. Germline CDR1 and CDR2: SGHVS and FNYEAQ. The CDR3 nucleotides read TGTGCCAGCAGCGCCAGAGCGGGGGGGATGACAGATACGCAGTATTTT. It translates to CASSARAGGMTDTQYF.

The rearrangement joins TRBV30 to TRBJ1-5, with 9 bases aligning to TRBD1. The CDR3 consists of 15 residues. V was clipped by 4 bases and J by 5 bases; unmatched bases: 9. Germline V gene sequence: CDR1 GTSNPN, CDR2 SVGIG (reference sequence). As DNA, the CDR3 is TGTGCCTGGACCCTAGGAACAGGGGGCTATCAGCCCCAGCATTTT. Amino acids: CAWTLGTGGYQPQHF.

The chain couples TRBV19 to TRBJ1-2; 7 positions agree with TRBD1. Per the germline V gene, CDR1 is LNHDA and CDR2 is SQIVND (reference sequence). The trim removed 7 bases at V and 3 bases at J, leaving 5 bases unmatched. The length of the CDR3 is 13 residues. CDR3 in DNA: TGTGCCAGTAAAGGGGGCGATCACTATGGCTACACCTTC. This codes for CASKGGDHYGYTF.

The chain uses TRBV29-1 and TRBJ1-1; 10 bases match TRBD1. This CDR3 region has 16 residues. CDR1 and CDR2 from the germline V gene are SQVTM and ANQGSEA. Losses at the gene ends were 6 bases for V and 0 bases for J; bases not matched to a gene: 10. CDR3 protein: CSVTGTGALMNTEAFF. The CDR3 DNA sequence: TGCAGCGTCACCGGGACAGGGGCTCTCATGAACACTGAAGCTTTCTTT.

This clone showed up just once. V and J are TRBV7-8 and TRBJ2-1; weak D call: TRBD2 (6 bases). In germline, CDR1 is SGHVS, CDR2 FQNEAQ. V lost 1 base and J 13 bases, leaving 14 bases between the germline ends. This CDR3 has 13 amino acids. The CDR3 DNA reads as TGTGCCAGCAGCTTAGACAGCGGGTCCATACAGTTCTTC. Translation gives CASSLDSGSIQFF.

This chain links TRBV2 with TRBJ1-6; tentatively, D is TRBD1 (5 bases). V lost 2 bases and J 7 bases, leaving 12 bases between the germline ends. This CDR3 has 15 residues. The germline V gene encodes CDR1 SNHLY and CDR2 FYNNEI. CDR3 nucleotide sequence: TGTGCCAGCAGTGAATATGGGGGGGGGAATTCACCCCTCCACTTT. As protein: CASSEYGGGNSPLHF.

This clone appeared a single time. The chain combines TRBV5-1 with TRBJ2-3, with 10 bases aligning to TRBD1. The CDR3 contains 15 residues. The J segment lost 3 bases and the V segment lost 4 bases, leaving 5 bases of the junction unmatched. Per the germline V gene, CDR1 is SGHRS and CDR2 is YFSETQ. The CDR3 here is CASSGQGVGTDTQYF. CDR3 nucleotides: TGCGCCAGCAGCGGACAGGGGGTCGGAACAGATACGCAGTATTTT. Full variable domain (remainder filled in from reference TRBV5-1 and TRBJ2-3): KAGVTQTPRYLIKTRGQQVTLSCSPISGHRSVSWYQQTPGQGLQFLFEYFSETQRNKGNFPGRFSGRQFSNSRSEMNVSTLELGDSALYLCASSGQGVGTDTQYFGPGTRLTVL.

The genes are TRBV19 and TRBJ1-1, with no clear D. The CDR3 contains 15 residues. Germline-derived CDR1 and CDR2 are LNHDA and SQIVND (reference sequence). Trimming pared 6 bases from V and 0 bases from J, leaving 14 bases between. CDR3 residues: CASRARRAMNTEAFF. DNA for the CDR3: TGTGCCAGTAGGGCTAGGAGGGCTATGAACACTGAAGCTTTCTTT.

The chain employs TRBV6-5 and TRBJ2-1, with unresolved D. The V end lost 2 bases, the J end lost 0 bases, and 8 bases lay between the germline ends. Germline-derived CDR1 and CDR2 are MNHEY and SVGAGI. The CDR3 loop spans 15 amino acids. CDR3 residues: CASSYGSSSYNEQFF. As DNA, the CDR3 is TGTGCCAGCAGTTACGGGTCTAGCTCCTACAATGAGCAGTTCTTC.

The V and J genes are TRBV21-1 and TRBJ1-2; the table's D gene call, TRBD1, was not cross checked with the DNA. TRBV21-1 represents a pseudogene. This CDR3 is built from 18 residues. The CDR3 spells CASPKRTLKGQGEYGYTF. The CDR3, as DNA: TGTGCCAGCCCGAAACGGACCCTGAAGGGACAGGGCGAATATGGCTACACCTTC.

The chain joins TRBV9 to TRBJ1-1; weak D call: TRBD1 (5 bases). The CDR3 has 13 amino acids. V was pared by 4 bases and J by 8 bases, with 15 bases between. CDR1 and CDR2 (germline): SGDLS, YYNGEE. CDR3 protein: CASSHRPGLEAFF. The CDR3 coding sequence is TGTGCCAGCAGCCACCGCCCGGGACTCGAAGCTTTCTTT. Full variable domain (outside the CDR3, taken from reference TRBV9 and TRBJ1-1): DSGVTQTPKHLITATGQRVTLRCSPRSGDLSVYWYQQSLDQGLQFLIQYYNGEERAKGNILERFSAQQFPDLHSELNLSSLELGDSALYFCASSHRPGLEAFFGQGTRLTVV.